The clone carrying this TCR beta chain was seen a few times. Germline CDR1 reads MDHEN; CDR2 reads SYDVKM. This CDR3 spans 13 amino acids. Trimming took 4 bases from V and 6 from J; bases not matched to a gene: 6. TCRdb passed the 5' RACE reads through MiXCR, listing each CDR3 protein once. The sample has tens of thousands of distinct CDR3 sequences; about 16% are singletons. The sample belongs to a study of HIV-infected patients and healthy controls. This clonotype was obtained from a human donor in good health. The chain joins TRBV28 to TRBJ2-7; 7 positions match TRBD2. Sequenced sample: CD4+ T cells from blood. CDR3 amino acids: CASSSTSSREQYF. CDR3 nucleotides: TGTGCCAGCAGTTCGACTAGCAGCCGCGAGCAGTACTTC.